This T cell receptor beta chain emerged from a study of T cells in Graves' hyperthyroidism and ophthalmopathy. From RNA transcripts, TCR beta CDR3 regions were amplified. With the HTBI primer set, the TCR CDR3 went through a first round of RT-PCR. From the multiplex PCR reads, TCRdb called clonotypes with MiXCR, one entry per CDR3 protein. The profile covers hundreds of thousands of distinct CDR3 sequences, with 35% to 40% appearing a single time and roughly 8.3% taken by the ten largest. Germline V lookup: CDR1 DFQATT, CDR2 SNEGSKA (reference sequence). The V segment lost 3 bases and the J segment 6 bases; nucleotides outside the gene matches: 3. The CDR3 runs to 13 residues. Points on this clonotype: Since a much larger clone is just one base distant, this may be a read error. The CDR3 carries no conserved terminal phenylalanine or tryptophan, so it likely arises from a read error.

Material: blood. This chain links TRBV20-1 with TRBJ1-1, with 11 bases fitting TRBD1. The clonotype comes from a man younger than 30 with Graves' hyperthyroidism. CDR3 loop: CSASMGQGAEAFS. CDR3 coding DNA: TGCAGTGCTAGTATGGGACAGGGGGCTGAAGCTTTCTCT.